Each of the 12 T cell receptor beta chains below was sequenced from the same sample in a study of cytomegalovirus exposure and HLA in healthy donors. This PCR relied on a set of 60 Vbeta primers and 13 Jbeta primers. The protocol was immunoSEQ multiplex PCR, while the TCRdb copy is restricted to in-frame clones and leaves out a portion. The sample lists approximately 130,000 clones, around 74% seen once, with approximately 3.1% in the top ten. The sample was PBMCs. The source of these receptors is a man aged 25-45 years in good health and CMV-seronegative.

The chain couples TRBV7-2 to TRBJ2-3, with 7 bases fitting TRBD2. There are 16 residues in the CDR3. With V trimmed by 1 base and J by 2 bases, 6 bases remained unmatched. In germline, CDR1 is SGHTA, CDR2 FQGNSA. The CDR3 sequence: CASSLGGGLHTDTQYF. The CDR3 bases are TGTGCCAGCAGCTTAGGGGGGGGACTTCACACAGATACGCAGTATTTT.

This sequence joins TRBV7-2 and TRBJ1-1; tentatively, D is TRBD1 (5 bases). V gave up 5 bases and J gave up 1 base, with 11 bases separating them. This CDR3 contains 14 residues. The germline V gene has CDR1 SGHTA and CDR2 FQGNSA. CDR3 region: CASSEQAWNTEAFF. For the CDR3, the DNA is TGTGCCAGCAGCGAACAGGCCTGGAACACTGAAGCTTTCTTT.

The V call is TRBV30, the J call TRBJ1-5, with TRBD1 as a possible D gene (6 bases). Germline V gene lookup returns CDR1 GTSNPN and CDR2 SVGIG (reference sequence). Trimming left V 4 bases short and J 5 bases short, with 12 bases between. The CDR3 contains 13 residues. The chain's CDR3 is CAWTQGGDQPQHF. The CDR3, as DNA: TGTGCCTGGACCCAAGGGGGGGATCAGCCCCAGCATTTT.

This clone has only a few counts. The rearrangement links TRBV29-1 to TRBJ2-1; 14 bases are a match to TRBD2. J lost 4 bases, V lost 7 bases, and 9 bases had no gene match. Germline V gives CDR1 SQVTM, CDR2 ANQGSEA. This CDR3 comprises 16 residues. Here the CDR3 reads CSGEGLAGVRYNEQFF. The CDR3 region has the DNA TGCAGCGGAGAGGGACTAGCGGGAGTTCGTTACAATGAGCAGTTCTTC.

This clone was counted between two and nine times. The genes are TRBV27 and TRBJ2-7, with 9 bases identical to TRBD1. J was trimmed by 3 bases and V by 4 bases; bases with no gene match: 1. Germline CDR1 reads MNHEY; CDR2 reads SMNVEV (reference sequence). This CDR3 is 13 amino acids long. The CDR3 loop is CASSWGQGYEQYF. CDR3 nucleotide sequence: TGTGCCAGCAGTTGGGGACAGGGCTACGAGCAGTACTTC.

The CDR3 DNA reads TGTGCCAGCAGTGAAGCCAGGGGAAGGACTAGCGGGACCGGCTCCTACAATGAGCAGTTCTTC. Translating gives CASSEARGRTSGTGSYNEQFF. The chain carries TRBV2 and TRBJ2-1, with 12 nucleotides matching TRBD2. The CDR3 length is 21 residues. Germline-derived CDR1 and CDR2 are SNHLY and FYNNEI. After removal of 0 bases from V and 0 bases from J, the junction contained 12 bases not matched to a gene. Variable domain in full (rest from reference TRBV2 and TRBJ2-1): EPEVTQTPSHQVTQMGQEVILRCVPISNHLYFYWYRQILGQKVEFLVSFYNNEISEKSEIFDDQFSVERPDGSNFTLKIRSTKLEDSAMYFCASSEARGRTSGTGSYNEQFFGPGTRLTVL.

The J gene is TRBJ1-5, the V gene TRBV4-1; 7 bases align to TRBD1. The ends lost 4 bases at V and 0 bases at J; junction bases unmatched: 18. This CDR3 comprises 20 residues. In germline, CDR1 is MGHRA, CDR2 YSYEKL. CDR3 nucleotides: TGCGCCAGCAGCCCCTTAGCGGGACAGTACCAAAGGGATAGCAATCAGCCCCAGCATTTT. Translating it yields CASSPLAGQYQRDSNQPQHF.

Only one count was recorded for this clone. The chain recombines TRBV28 with TRBJ1-2; D remains unclear. Germline assignment: CDR1 MDHEN and CDR2 SYDVKM. V was clipped by 1 base and J by 2 bases, with 20 bases between them. The CDR3 sequence is 18 residues long. The CDR3 is CASSLSDLGWRANYGYTF. As DNA, the CDR3 is TGTGCCAGCAGTTTATCCGACTTAGGATGGAGGGCAAACTATGGCTACACCTTC.

The chain joins TRBV29-1 to TRBJ2-5; 14 bases fit TRBD2. The CDR3 extends over 16 amino acids. V lost 6 bases, J lost 4 bases, and 10 bases stayed unmatched. The germline gives CDR1 SQVTM, CDR2 ANQGSEA. The CDR3 is CSVSGLAGVNVETQYF. In DNA form, the CDR3 reads TGCAGCGTATCGGGACTAGCGGGAGTAAACGTAGAGACCCAGTACTTC.

The chain is built from TRBV28 and TRBJ2-5; 10 bases fit TRBD2. The CDR3 runs to 14 residues. V shed 8 bases, J shed 5 bases, and the junction held 8 bases outside the gene matches. Looked up from germline, CDR1 is MDHEN and CDR2 is SYDVKM. The CDR3 is CASGLLAGGETQYF. Here the CDR3 DNA reads TGTGCCAGCGGGTTATTAGCGGGGGGCGAGACCCAGTACTTC.

The J gene is TRBJ2-3, the V gene TRBV30, with a possible D match to TRBD2 (6 bases). The germline V gene has CDR1 GTSNPN and CDR2 SVGIG (reference sequence). The CDR3 runs to 12 residues. V was trimmed by 4 bases and J by 1 base, leaving 6 bases between them. CDR3 region: CAWIAGTDTQYF. The DNA for the CDR3 is TGTGCCTGGATAGCGGGCACAGATACGCAGTATTTT.

V gene TRBV7-3 combines with J gene TRBJ2-5, with a tentative D call TRBD2 (5 bases). The CDR3 spans 15 residues. The germline gives CDR1 SGHTA, CDR2 FQGTGA. The ends were cut back, 5 bases at V and 5 bases at J, with 18 bases in the middle. The CDR3 sequence is CASSPMSGPGETQYF. The CDR3 DNA reads as TGTGCCAGCAGCCCCATGTCTGGGCCGGGGGAGACCCAGTACTTC.